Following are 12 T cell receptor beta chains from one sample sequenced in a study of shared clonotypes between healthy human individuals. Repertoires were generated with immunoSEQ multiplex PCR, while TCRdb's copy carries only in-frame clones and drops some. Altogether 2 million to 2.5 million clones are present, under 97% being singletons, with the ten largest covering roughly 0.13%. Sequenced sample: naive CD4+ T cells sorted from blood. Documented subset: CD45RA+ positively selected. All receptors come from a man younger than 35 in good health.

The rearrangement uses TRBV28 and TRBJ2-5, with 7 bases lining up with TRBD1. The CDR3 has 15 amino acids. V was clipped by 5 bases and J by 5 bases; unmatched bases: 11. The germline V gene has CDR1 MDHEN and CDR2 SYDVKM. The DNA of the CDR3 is TGTGCCAGCAGTCAACCGACAGGGCGACAGGAGACCCAGTACTTC. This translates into CASSQPTGRQETQYF.

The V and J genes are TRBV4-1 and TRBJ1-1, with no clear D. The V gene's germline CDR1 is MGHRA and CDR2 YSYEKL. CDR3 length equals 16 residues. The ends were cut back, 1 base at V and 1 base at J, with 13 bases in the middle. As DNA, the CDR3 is TGCGCCAGCAGCCAAGGGGTAACACAGACGAACACTGAAGCTTTCTTT. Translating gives CASSQGVTQTNTEAFF.

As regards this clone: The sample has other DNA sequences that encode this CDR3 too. This chain's CDR3 is CASSLTGGVTEAFF. The CDR3 DNA reads TGCGCCAGCAGCTTAACAGGGGGAGTGACTGAAGCTTTCTTT. The rearrangement links TRBV5-1 to TRBJ1-1; 8 bases fit TRBD1. CDR3 length: 14 amino acids. Germline-derived CDR1 and CDR2 are SGHRS and YFSETQ. V lost 2 bases and J lost 5; bases outside the gene matches: 5.

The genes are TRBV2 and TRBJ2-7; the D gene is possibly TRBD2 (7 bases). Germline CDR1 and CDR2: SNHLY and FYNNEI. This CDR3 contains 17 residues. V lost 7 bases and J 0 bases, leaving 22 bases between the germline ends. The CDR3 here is CASTVDGGPSSSYEQYF. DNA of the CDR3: TGTGCCAGCACCGTCGACGGGGGGCCATCCAGCTCCTACGAGCAGTACTTC.

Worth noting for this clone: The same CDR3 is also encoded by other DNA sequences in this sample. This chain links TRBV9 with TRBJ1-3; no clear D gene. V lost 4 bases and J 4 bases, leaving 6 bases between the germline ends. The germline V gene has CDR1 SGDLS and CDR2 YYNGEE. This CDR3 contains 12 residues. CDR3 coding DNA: TGTGCCAGCAGCCCCCGAGGAAACACCATATATTTT. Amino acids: CASSPRGNTIYF.

In nucleotides, the CDR3 is TGTGCCAGCAGCTTGGAACTAGCGGGGGCTGTATACGAGCAGTACTTC. Its translation: CASSLELAGAVYEQYF. This chain connects TRBV5-5 to TRBJ2-7; 11 bases fit TRBD2. CDR1 SGHKS and CDR2 YYEKEE come from the germline V gene (reference sequence). This CDR3 contains 16 residues. V was pared by 0 bases and J by 4 bases, with 6 bases of the junction left unmatched. Supplemented by reference TRBV5-5 and TRBJ2-7, the full variable domain reads DAGVTQSPTHLIKTRGQQVTLRCSPISGHKSVSWYQQVLGQGPQFIFQYYEKEERGRGNFPDRFSARQFPNYSSELNVNALLLGDSALYLCASSLELAGAVYEQYFGPGTRLTVT.

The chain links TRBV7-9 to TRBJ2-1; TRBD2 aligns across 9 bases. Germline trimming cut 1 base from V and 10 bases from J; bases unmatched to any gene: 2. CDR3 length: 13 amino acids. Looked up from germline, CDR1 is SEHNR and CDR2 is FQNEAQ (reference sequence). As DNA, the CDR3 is TGTGCCAGCAGCTTAGGCGGACTAGCGGAGCAGTTCTTC. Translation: CASSLGGLAEQFF.

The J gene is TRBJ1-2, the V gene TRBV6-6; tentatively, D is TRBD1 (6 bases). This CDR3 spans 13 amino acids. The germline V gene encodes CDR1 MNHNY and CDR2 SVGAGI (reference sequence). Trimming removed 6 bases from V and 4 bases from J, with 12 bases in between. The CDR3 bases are TGTGCCAGCAGCCCCGGGACATCCTATGGCTACACCTTC. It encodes CASSPGTSYGYTF.

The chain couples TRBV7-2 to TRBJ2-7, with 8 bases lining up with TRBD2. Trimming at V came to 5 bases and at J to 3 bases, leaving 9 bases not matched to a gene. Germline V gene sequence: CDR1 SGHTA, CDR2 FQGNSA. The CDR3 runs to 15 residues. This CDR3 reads CASSPRLAKDYEQYF. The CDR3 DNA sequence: TGTGCCAGCAGCCCCCGACTAGCGAAGGACTACGAGCAGTACTTC.

This CDR3 reads CSVGGQGIREQFF. The CDR3 DNA is TGCAGCGTTGGGGGACAGGGGATAAGAGAGCAGTTCTTC. This chain joins TRBV29-1 and TRBJ2-1; 10 bases match TRBD1. V lost 4 bases to trimming and J lost 10 bases; unmatched junction nucleotides: 7. The CDR3 is 13 residues long. The germline V gene has CDR1 SQVTM and CDR2 ANQGSEA.

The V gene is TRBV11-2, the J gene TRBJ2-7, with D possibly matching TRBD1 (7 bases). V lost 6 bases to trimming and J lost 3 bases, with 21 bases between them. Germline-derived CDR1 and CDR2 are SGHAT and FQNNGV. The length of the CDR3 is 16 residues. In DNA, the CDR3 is TGTGCCAGCAGACCACCCCTCAGCCAGGGGGGCTACGAGCAGTACTTC. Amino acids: CASRPPLSQGGYEQYF.

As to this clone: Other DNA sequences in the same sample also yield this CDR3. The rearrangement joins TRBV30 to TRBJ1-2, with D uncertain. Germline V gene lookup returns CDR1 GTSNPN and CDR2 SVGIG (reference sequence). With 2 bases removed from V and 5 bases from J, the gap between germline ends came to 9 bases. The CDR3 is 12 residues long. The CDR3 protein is CAWSPGSYGYTF. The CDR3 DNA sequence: TGTGCCTGGAGTCCAGGTTCTTATGGCTACACCTTC.